This T cell receptor beta chain was sequenced in a study of blood T cell repertoires in COVID-19. Whole-study context: Sites across the United States, Italy and Spain contributed samples from acute and convalescent COVID-19. PBMCs, B-cell-depleted T cells, or T cells provided the cDNA or gDNA that made up the material.

Here immunoSEQ multiplex PCR was the method, and the copy in TCRdb shows in-frame clones only, minus some. This table has approximately 35,000 clones, 75% to 90% appearing once. J lost 0 bases, V lost 4 bases, and 5 bases had no gene match. This CDR3 is built from 16 residues. The germline gives CDR1 SGHRS, CDR2 YFSETQ. Sequencing was done on a sample of peripheral blood. The rearrangement uses TRBV5-1 and TRBJ1-4; TRBD1 matches at 8 bases. The clonotype was recovered from a man aged 55 to 70 with active COVID-19. The CDR3 loop reads CASSPDRGTTNEKLFF. CDR3 in DNA: TGCGCCAGCAGCCCTGACAGGGGCACAACTAATGAAAAACTGTTTTTT.